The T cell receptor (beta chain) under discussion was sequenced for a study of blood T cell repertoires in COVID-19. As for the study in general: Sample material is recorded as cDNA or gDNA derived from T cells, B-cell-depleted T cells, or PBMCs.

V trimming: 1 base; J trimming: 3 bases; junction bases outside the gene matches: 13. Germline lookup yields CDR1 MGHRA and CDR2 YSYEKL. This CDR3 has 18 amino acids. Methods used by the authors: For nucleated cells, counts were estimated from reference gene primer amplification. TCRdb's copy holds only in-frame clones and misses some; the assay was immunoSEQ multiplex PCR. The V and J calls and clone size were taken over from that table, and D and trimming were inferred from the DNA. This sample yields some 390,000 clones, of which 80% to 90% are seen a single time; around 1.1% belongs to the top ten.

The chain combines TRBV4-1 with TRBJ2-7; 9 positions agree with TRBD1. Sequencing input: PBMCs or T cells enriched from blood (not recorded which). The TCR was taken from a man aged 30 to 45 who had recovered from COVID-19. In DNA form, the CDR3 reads TGCGCCAGCAGCCAAGTGGGACAGGGCCGGAAAGACTACTACGAGCAGTACTTC. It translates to CASSQVGQGRKDYYEQYF.